These T cell receptor beta chains were read from a single sample in a study of cytomegalovirus exposure and HLA in healthy donors. Method: immunoSEQ multiplex PCR; TCRdb's copy keeps in-frame clones and lacks some. In the table there are about 130,000 clones, roughly 80% of which are singletons. The sample taken for sequencing was PBMCs. Receptors were obtained from a man aged 18 to 29 in good health and CMV-seropositive. The CDR3 runs from the conserved cysteine through the conserved F or W. A D gene is named only where the DNA matches it firmly. The size field is filled for only some rows; it gives once, few, many or a size class.

j_gene: TRBJ2-7; v_gene: TRBV6-6; d_gene: NA; abundance: NA; CDR3nt: TGTGCCAGCAGTTACGCCCAGGGGTCTCGGGAGCAGTACTTC; CDR3aa: CASSYAQGSREQYF
j_gene: TRBJ1-2; v_gene: TRBV5-6; d_gene: NA; abundance: NA; CDR3nt: TGTGCCGGAGGGAGGGGCGCCACGTCCTATGGCTACACCTTC; CDR3aa: CAGGRGATSYGYTF
j_gene: TRBJ2-5; v_gene: TRBV19; d_gene: NA; abundance: NA; CDR3nt: TGTGCCAGTAGTAAAAAGCCTATACCACCACAAGAGACCCAGTACTTC; CDR3aa: CASSKKPIPPQETQYF
j_gene: TRBJ2-5; v_gene: TRBV7-2; d_gene: NA; abundance: once; CDR3nt: TGTGCCAGCAGCCCCGAGGTGACGAAAGAGACCCAGTACTTC; CDR3aa: CASSPEVTKETQYF
j_gene: TRBJ1-2; v_gene: TRBV5-6; d_gene: NA; abundance: NA; CDR3nt: TGTGCCAGCAGCTTGGAGGCACAGGGCCGTGGCTATGGCTACACCTTC; CDR3aa: CASSLEAQGRGYGYTF
j_gene: TRBJ2-5; v_gene: TRBV5-5; d_gene: NA; abundance: NA; CDR3nt: TGTGCCAGCAGCTTGGCCGCGCCGGGGTCGGAGACCCAGTACTTC; CDR3aa: CASSLAAPGSETQYF
j_gene: TRBJ2-7; v_gene: TRBV25-1; d_gene: TRBD1; abundance: NA; CDR3nt: TGTGCCAGCAGTAAACGGACAGGGGGCGAACTATACGAGCAGTACTTC; CDR3aa: CASSKRTGGELYEQYF
j_gene: TRBJ1-2; v_gene: TRBV15; d_gene: TRBD1; abundance: NA; CDR3nt: TGTGCCACCAGAGACGGGACAGAGAGTTCTGGTGGCTACACCTTC; CDR3aa: CATRDGTESSGGYTF
j_gene: TRBJ2-1; v_gene: TRBV4-3; d_gene: NA; abundance: NA; CDR3nt: TGCGCCAGCAGCCAAGGCGTTGGTGGGACTTCATCCTACAATGAGCAGTTCTTC; CDR3aa: CASSQGVGGTSSYNEQFF
j_gene: TRBJ1-2; v_gene: TRBV30; d_gene: NA; abundance: once; CDR3nt: TGTGCCTCATTCAGGGTTACCTATGGCTACACCTTC; CDR3aa: CASFRVTYGYTF
j_gene: TRBJ1-2; v_gene: TRBV6-6; d_gene: NA; abundance: NA; CDR3nt: TGTGCCAGCAGTCCTTCGGGGGACCTCGATGGCTACACCTTC; CDR3aa: CASSPSGDLDGYTF